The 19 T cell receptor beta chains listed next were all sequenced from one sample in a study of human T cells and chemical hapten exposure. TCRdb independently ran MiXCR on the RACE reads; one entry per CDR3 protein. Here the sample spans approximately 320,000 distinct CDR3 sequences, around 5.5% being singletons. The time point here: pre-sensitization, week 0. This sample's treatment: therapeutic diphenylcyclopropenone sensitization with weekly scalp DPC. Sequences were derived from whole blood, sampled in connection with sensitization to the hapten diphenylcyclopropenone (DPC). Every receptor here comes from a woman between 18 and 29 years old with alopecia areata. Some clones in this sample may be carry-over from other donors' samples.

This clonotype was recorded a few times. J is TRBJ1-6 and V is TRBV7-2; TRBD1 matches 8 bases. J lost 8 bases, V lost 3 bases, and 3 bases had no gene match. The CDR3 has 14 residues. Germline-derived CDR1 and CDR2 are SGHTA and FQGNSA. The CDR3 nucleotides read TGTGCCAGCAGCTTGCAGGGGGCGGATTCACCCCTCCACTTT. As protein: CASSLQGADSPLHF.

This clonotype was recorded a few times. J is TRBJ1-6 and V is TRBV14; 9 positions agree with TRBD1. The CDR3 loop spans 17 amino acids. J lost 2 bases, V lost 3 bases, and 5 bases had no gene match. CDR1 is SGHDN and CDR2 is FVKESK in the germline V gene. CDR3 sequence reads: CASSHTGGAPYNSPLHF. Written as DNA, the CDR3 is TGTGCCAGCAGCCATACAGGGGGCGCGCCCTATAATTCACCCCTCCACTTT.

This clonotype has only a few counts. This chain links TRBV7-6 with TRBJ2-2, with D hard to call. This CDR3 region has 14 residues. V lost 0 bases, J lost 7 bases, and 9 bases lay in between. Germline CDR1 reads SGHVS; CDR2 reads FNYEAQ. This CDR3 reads CASSLASGFGELFF. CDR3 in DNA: TGTGCCAGCAGCTTAGCTTCTGGATTCGGGGAGCTGTTTTTT.

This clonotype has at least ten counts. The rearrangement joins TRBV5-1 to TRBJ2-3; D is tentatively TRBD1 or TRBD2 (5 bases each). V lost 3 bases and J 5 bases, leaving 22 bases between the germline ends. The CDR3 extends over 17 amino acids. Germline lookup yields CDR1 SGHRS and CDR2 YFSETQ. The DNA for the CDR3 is TGCGCCAGCAGCTCCGTTAGAGGGGATAGAGGAAAAGATACGCAGTATTTT. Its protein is CASSSVRGDRGKDTQYF.

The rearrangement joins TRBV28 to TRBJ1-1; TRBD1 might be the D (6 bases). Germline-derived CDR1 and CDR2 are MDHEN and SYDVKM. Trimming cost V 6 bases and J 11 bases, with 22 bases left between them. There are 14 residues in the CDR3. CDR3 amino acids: CASRLLQPTGHAFF. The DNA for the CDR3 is TGTGCCAGCAGACTTCTCCAGCCGACAGGCCATGCTTTCTTT.

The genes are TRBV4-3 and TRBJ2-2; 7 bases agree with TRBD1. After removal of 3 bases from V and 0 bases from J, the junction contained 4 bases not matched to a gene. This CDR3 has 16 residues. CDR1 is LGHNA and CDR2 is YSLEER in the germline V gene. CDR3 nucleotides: TGCGCCAGCAGCCAGTTTCAGGGGGCGAACACCGGGGAGCTGTTTTTT. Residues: CASSQFQGANTGELFF.

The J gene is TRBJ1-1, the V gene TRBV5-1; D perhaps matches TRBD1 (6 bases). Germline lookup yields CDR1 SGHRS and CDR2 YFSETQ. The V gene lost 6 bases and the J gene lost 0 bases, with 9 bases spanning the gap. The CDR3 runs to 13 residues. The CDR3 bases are TGCGCCAGCAATAGACAGGTGAACACTGAAGCTTTCTTT. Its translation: CASNRQVNTEAFF.

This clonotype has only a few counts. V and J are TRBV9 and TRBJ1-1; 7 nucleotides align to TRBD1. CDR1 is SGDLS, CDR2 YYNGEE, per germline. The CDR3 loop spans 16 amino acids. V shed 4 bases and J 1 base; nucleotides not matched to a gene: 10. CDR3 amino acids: CASSRRLTGTNTEAFF. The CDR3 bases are TGTGCCAGCAGCCGTAGGTTGACAGGGACGAACACTGAAGCTTTCTTT.

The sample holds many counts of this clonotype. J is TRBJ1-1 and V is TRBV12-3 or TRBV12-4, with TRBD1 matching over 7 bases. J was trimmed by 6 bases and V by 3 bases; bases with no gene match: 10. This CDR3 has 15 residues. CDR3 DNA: TGTGCCAGCAGTTTTGCCCTACTTCAGGGGGCTGAAGCTTTCTTT. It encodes CASSFALLQGAEAFF.

CDR3 nucleotide sequence: TGTGCCAGCAGCCAAACGAGGGGGCCAGGGAATGAGCAGTTCTTC. This translates into CASSQTRGPGNEQFF. The rearrangement links TRBV3-1 to TRBJ2-1, with 7 positions matching TRBD1. The CDR3 has 15 residues. Trimming at V came to 2 bases and at J to 7 bases, leaving 8 bases not matched to a gene. Germline assignment: CDR1 LGHDT and CDR2 YNNKEL (reference sequence).

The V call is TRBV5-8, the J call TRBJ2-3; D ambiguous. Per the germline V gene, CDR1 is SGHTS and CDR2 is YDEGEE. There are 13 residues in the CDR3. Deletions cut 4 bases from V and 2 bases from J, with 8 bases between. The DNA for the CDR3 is TGTGCCAGCAGCCCTTATGACACAGATACGCAGTATTTT. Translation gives CASSPYDTDTQYF.

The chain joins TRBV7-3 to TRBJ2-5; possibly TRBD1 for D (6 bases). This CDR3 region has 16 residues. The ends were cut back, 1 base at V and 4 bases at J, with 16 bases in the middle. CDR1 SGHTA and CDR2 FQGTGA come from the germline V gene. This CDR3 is CASSLKGDTPVETQYF. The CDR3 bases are TGTGCCAGCAGCTTAAAAGGGGACACCCCGGTAGAGACCCAGTACTTC.

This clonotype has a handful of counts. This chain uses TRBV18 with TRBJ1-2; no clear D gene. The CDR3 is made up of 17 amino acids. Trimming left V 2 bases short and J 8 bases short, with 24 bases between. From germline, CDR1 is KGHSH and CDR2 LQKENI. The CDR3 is CASSPTVRELHVLGYTF. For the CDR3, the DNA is TGTGCCAGCTCACCAACTGTCCGGGAACTCCATGTTTTGGGCTACACCTTC. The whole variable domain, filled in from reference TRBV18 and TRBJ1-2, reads NAGVMQNPRHLVRRRGQEARLRCSPMKGHSHVYWYRQLPEEGLKFMVYLQKENIIDESGMPKERFSAEFPKEGPSILRIQQVVRGDSAAYFCASSPTVRELHVLGYTFGSGTRLTVV.

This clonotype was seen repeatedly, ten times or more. In DNA, the CDR3 is TGTGCCAGCAGCTTTCTGCCAGATACGCAGTATTTT. As protein: CASSFLPDTQYF. The chain employs TRBV5-5 and TRBJ2-3, with D unresolved. The CDR3 extends over 12 amino acids. Looked up from germline, CDR1 is SGHKS and CDR2 is YYEKEE (reference sequence). The V end lost 2 bases, the J end lost 4 bases, and 5 bases lay between the germline ends.

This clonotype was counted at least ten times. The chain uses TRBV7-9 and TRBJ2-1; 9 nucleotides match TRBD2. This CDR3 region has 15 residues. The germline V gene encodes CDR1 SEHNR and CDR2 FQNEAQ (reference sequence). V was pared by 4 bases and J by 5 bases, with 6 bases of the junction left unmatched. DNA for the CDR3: TGTGCCAGCAGCTACCTAGCGGGGACCGACAATGAGCAGTTCTTC. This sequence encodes CASSYLAGTDNEQFF.

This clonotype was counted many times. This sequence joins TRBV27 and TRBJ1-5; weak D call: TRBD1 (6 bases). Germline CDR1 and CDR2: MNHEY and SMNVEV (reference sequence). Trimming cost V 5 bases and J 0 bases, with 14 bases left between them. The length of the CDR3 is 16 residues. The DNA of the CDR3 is TGTGCCAGCAGTCCACGACAGGTCCATAGCAATCAGCCCCAGCATTTT. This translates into CASSPRQVHSNQPQHF.

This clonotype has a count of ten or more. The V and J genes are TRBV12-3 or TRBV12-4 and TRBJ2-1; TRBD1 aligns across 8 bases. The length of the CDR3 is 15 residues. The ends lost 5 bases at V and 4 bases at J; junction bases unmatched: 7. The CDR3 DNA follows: TGTGCCAGCAGTACCGTCGGACAGGGATACAATGAGCAGTTCTTC. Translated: CASSTVGQGYNEQFF.

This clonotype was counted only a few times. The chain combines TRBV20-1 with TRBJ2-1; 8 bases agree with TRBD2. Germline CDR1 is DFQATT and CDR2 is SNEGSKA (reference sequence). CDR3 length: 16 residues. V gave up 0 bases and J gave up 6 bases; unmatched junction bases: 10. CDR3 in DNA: TGCAGTGCTAGAGAGACCCGGGCTAGCGGGCGCAATGAGCAGTTCTTC. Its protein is CSARETRASGRNEQFF.

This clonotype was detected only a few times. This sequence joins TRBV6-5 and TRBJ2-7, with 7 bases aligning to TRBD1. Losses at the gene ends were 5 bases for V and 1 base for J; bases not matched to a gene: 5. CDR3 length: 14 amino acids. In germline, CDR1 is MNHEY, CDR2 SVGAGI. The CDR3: CASSRGLTSYEQYF. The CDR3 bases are TGTGCCAGCAGTAGGGGGCTTACTTCCTACGAGCAGTACTTC.